These 14 T cell receptor beta chains were all obtained from the same sample, sequenced in a study of T cells in Graves' hyperthyroidism and ophthalmopathy. Researchers amplified the TCR beta CDR3 regions from RNA transcripts. A first-round RT-PCR of the TCR CDR3 used the HTBI primer set. From the multiplex PCR reads, TCRdb called clonotypes with MiXCR, one entry per CDR3 protein. The sample yields some 270,000 distinct CDR3 sequences, about an eighth seen once. Sequencing was done on a sample of blood. The receptors originated from a woman younger than 45 with Graves' hyperthyroidism that later progressed to Graves' ophthalmopathy.

This clonotype came up many times. The chain links TRBV29-1 to TRBJ2-3; D is ambiguous. Germline V gene lookup returns CDR1 SQVTM and CDR2 ANQGSEA. The CDR3 is 11 residues long. V was cut by 5 bases and J by 2 bases, with 5 bases left in between. The CDR3 loop reads CSVPVTDTQYF. CDR3 coding DNA: TGCAGCGTTCCGGTCACAGATACGCAGTATTTT.

A few counts support this clonotype. Possible read error: a much larger clone is one base away. The chain joins TRBV6-1 to TRBJ2-7, with a weak D call TRBD2 (6 bases). Germline values: CDR1 MNHNS, CDR2 SASEGT. The CDR3 extends over 14 amino acids. The chain's CDR3 is CASSDRDSGYGQYF. The CDR3 DNA follows: TGTGCCAGCAGTGACCGGGACTCCGGCTACGGGCAGTACTTC.

This clonotype was seen ten or more times. The chain carries TRBV10-3 and TRBJ2-7, with 9 nucleotides matching TRBD1. The CDR3 is 14 amino acids. The V segment lost 7 bases and the J segment 2 bases; nucleotides outside the gene matches: 6. Germline values: CDR1 ENHRY, CDR2 SYGVKD. The CDR3 nucleotides read TGTGCCATCAAACCGGGACAGGGTCCCTACGAGCAGTACTTC. This codes for CAIKPGQGPYEQYF.

This clonotype was detected ten times or more. The chain combines TRBV12-3 or TRBV12-4 with TRBJ2-2; TRBD2 agrees at 9 bases. The CDR3 sequence is 14 residues long. V lost 6 bases, J lost 3 bases, and 2 bases stayed unmatched. CDR3 coding DNA: TGTGCCAGCAGCCGACTAGCGGACACCGGGGAGCTGTTTTTT. It translates to CASSRLADTGELFF.

This clonotype was recorded at least ten times. The chain carries TRBV20-1 and TRBJ1-1, with D perhaps matching TRBD1 (5 bases). V lost 3 bases and J 1 base, leaving 15 bases between the germline ends. Looked up from germline, CDR1 is DFQATT and CDR2 is SNEGSKA (reference sequence). The CDR3 runs to 15 residues. The CDR3 bases are TGCAGTGCTAGGACCCCGGGACGCAAGAACACTGAAGCTTTCTTT. Its protein product is CSARTPGRKNTEAFF.

This clonotype was recorded many times. The chain has TRBV6-2 or TRBV6-3 and TRBJ1-1, with D tentatively TRBD1 (6 bases). V dropped 4 bases and J dropped 1 base, with 7 bases sitting between them. Germline V lookup: CDR1 MNHEY, CDR2 SVGEGT. There are 13 residues in the CDR3. The CDR3 coding sequence is TGTGCCAGCAGTTGGGGGGCGAACACTGAAGCTTTCTTT. Encoded protein: CASSWGANTEAFF.

The sample holds many counts of this clonotype. The rearrangement links TRBV7-3 to TRBJ2-1, with D unresolved. This CDR3 is 15 amino acids long. V lost 3 bases, J lost 0 bases, and 9 bases lay in between. CDR1 and CDR2 (germline): SGHTA, FQGTGA. CDR3 nucleotides: TGTGCCAGCAGCTTCGGCGGAAACTCCTACAATGAGCAGTTCTTC. Protein sequence: CASSFGGNSYNEQFF.

In its sample, this clonotype was seen many times. The chain combines TRBV7-9 with TRBJ1-1; TRBD1 is a possible D gene (6 bases). The ends were cut back, 5 bases at V and 7 bases at J, with 14 bases in the middle. The CDR3 is made up of 13 amino acids. Germline-derived CDR1 and CDR2 are SEHNR and FQNEAQ (reference sequence). Written as DNA, the CDR3 is TGTGCCAGCAGCCCGGCAGGGGCACGTGAAGCTTTCTTT. Its protein is CASSPAGAREAFF.

This clonotype was seen at least ten times. The chain joins TRBV7-3 to TRBJ2-1; 12 nucleotides line up with TRBD2. CDR3 length equals 17 residues. Trimming cost V 5 bases and J 6 bases; bases outside gene matches: 11. The V gene's germline CDR1 is SGHTA and CDR2 FQGTGA. The CDR3 DNA is TGTGCCAGCAGCCCCCTAATTGGACTAGCGGGAAGCAATGAGCAGTTCTTC. Translation: CASSPLIGLAGSNEQFF.

This clonotype was picked up a small number of times. The chain recombines TRBV29-1 with TRBJ2-5; D is tentatively TRBD1 or TRBD2 (5 bases each). The CDR3 is made up of 11 amino acids. Germline V CDR1 and CDR2: SQVTM, ANQGSEA. V was cut by 5 bases and J by 5 bases, with 9 bases left in between. CDR3 in DNA: TGCAGCGTTCGCTGGGGGGAGACCCAGTACTTC. It translates to CSVRWGETQYF.

J is TRBJ2-1 and V is TRBV11-2, with 9 nucleotides matching TRBD2. The CDR3 has 14 residues. CDR1 is SGHAT and CDR2 is FQNNGV in the germline V gene. Trimming at V came to 5 bases and at J to 9 bases, leaving 8 bases not matched to a gene. In DNA, the CDR3 is TGTGCCAGCAGCCCCCGCGGGGGGGCCGGTGAGCAGTTCTTC. It specifies CASSPRGGAGEQFF.

The chain has TRBV5-1 and TRBJ1-4, with D perhaps TRBD1 (6 bases). CDR3 length: 13 residues. Looked up from germline, CDR1 is SGHRS and CDR2 is YFSETQ. The V and J ends lost 4 bases and 7 bases respectively, with 11 bases between them. The CDR3 nucleotides are TGCGCCAGCAGCCCGGGGGGCTTTGAAAAACTGTTTTTT. Translated, it gives CASSPGGFEKLFF.

The table lists this clonotype with many counts. The genes are TRBV2 and TRBJ1-5; tentatively, D is TRBD1 (5 bases). The CDR3 is 16 amino acids. V lost 7 bases and J lost 4, with 20 bases in between. Germline values: CDR1 SNHLY, CDR2 FYNNEI. The CDR3 is CASTSYPRGVNQPQHF. CDR3 coding DNA: TGTGCCAGCACCAGCTACCCCCGGGGGGTAAATCAGCCCCAGCATTTT.

CDR3 sequence: CASSPGGAPANTGELFF. CDR3 sequence (DNA): TGTGCCAGCAGCCCCGGCGGAGCGCCCGCGAACACCGGGGAGCTGTTTTTT. The chain couples TRBV5-4 to TRBJ2-2; no firm D call. The V gene lost 4 bases and the J gene lost 0 bases, with 16 bases spanning the gap. This CDR3 comprises 17 residues. Germline V gives CDR1 SGHNT, CDR2 YYREEE (reference sequence).